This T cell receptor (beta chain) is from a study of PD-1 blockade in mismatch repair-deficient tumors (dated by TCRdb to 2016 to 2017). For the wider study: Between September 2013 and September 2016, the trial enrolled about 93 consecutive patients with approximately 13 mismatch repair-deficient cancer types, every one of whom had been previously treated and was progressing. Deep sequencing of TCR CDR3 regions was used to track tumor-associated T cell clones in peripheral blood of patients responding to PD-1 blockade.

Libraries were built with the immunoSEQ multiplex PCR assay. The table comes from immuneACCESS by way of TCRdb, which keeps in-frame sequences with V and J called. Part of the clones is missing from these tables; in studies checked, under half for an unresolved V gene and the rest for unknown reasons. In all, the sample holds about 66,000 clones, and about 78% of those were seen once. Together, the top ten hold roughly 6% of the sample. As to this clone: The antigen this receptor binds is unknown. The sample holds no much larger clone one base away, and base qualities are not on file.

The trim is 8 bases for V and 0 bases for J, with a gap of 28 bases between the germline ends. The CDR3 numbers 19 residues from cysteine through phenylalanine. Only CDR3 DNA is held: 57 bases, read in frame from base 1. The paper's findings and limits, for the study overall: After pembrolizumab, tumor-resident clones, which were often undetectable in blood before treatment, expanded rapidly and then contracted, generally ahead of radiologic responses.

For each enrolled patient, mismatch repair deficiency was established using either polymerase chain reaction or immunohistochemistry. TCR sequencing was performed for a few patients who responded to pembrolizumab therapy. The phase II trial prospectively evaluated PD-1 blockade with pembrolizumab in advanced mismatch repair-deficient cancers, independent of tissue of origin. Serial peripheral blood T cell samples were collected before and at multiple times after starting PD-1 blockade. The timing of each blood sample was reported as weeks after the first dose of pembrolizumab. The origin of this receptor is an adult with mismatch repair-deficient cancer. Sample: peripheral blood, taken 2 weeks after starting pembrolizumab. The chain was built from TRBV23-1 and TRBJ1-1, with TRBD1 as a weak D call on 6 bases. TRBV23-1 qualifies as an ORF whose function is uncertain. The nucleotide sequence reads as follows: TGCGCCAGCCCTCGAGGTCGGGGGCTCGCGTACGAGATGAACACTGAAGCTTTCTTT. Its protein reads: CASPRGRGLAYEMNTEAFF.